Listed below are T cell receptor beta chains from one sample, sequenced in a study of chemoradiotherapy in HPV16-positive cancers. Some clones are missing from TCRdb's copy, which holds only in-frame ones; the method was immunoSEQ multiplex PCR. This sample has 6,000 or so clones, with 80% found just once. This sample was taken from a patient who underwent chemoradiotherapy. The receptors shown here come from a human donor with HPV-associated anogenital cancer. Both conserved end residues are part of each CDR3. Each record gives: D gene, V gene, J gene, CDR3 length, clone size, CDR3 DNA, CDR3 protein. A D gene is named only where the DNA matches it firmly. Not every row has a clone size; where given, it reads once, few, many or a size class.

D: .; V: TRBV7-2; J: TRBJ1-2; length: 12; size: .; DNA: TGTGCCAGCAGAGCGGGAGTAGAAGGCTACACCTTC; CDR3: CASRAGVEGYTF
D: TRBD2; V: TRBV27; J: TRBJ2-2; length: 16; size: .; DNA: TGTGCCAGCAGTTTTCGTGTTAGCGGGAGCACCGGGGAGCTGTTTTTT; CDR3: CASSFRVSGSTGELFF
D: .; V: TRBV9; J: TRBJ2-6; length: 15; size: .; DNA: TGTGCCAGCAGCGTAGTGCTGACAGGGGCCAACGTCCTGACTTTC; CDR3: CASSVVLTGANVLTF
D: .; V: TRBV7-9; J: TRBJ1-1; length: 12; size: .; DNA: TGTGCCAGCAGCTTAGCCGAGGGGTCGGCTTTCTTT; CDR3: CASSLAEGSAFF
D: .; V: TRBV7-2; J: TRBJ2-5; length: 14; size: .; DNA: TGTGCCAGCAGCGGGGGGGGGCAACAAGAGACCCAGTACTTC; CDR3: CASSGGGQQETQYF
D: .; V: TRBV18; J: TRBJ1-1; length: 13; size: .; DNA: TGTGCCAGCTCATCTGACAGGAAGACTGAAGCTTTCTTT; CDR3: CASSSDRKTEAFF
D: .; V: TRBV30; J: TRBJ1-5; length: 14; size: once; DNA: TGTGCCTGGAGTAGTATGAGGGTCGGCCAGCCCCAGCATTTT; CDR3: CAWSSMRVGQPQHF
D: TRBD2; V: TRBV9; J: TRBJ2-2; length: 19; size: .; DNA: TGTGCCAGCAGCCCCCGGACTAGCGGGAGGGCCCTCGGGTCCGGGGAGCTGTTTTTT; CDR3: CASSPRTSGRALGSGELFF
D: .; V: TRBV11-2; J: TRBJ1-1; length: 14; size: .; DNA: TGTGCCAGCAGCTTACGGTCGGGGCGGGCTGAAGCTTTCTTT; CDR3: CASSLRSGRAEAFF
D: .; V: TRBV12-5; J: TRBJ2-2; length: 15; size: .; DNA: TGTGCTAGTGGTTTGGTATTTGAAGGCCGGGGGGAGCTGTTTTTT; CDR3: CASGLVFEGRGELFF
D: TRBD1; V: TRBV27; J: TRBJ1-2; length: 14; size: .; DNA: TGTGCCAGCAGTGCCTCCGGACAGGGCTATGGCTACACCTTC; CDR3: CASSASGQGYGYTF
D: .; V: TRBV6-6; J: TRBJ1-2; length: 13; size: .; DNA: TGTGCCAGCAGCTCGGATAGGACTTATGGCTACACCTTC; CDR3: CASSSDRTYGYTF
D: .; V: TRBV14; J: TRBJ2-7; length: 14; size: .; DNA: TGTGCCAGCAGCCAAGTTAACTCCTTCTACGAGCAGTACTTC; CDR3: CASSQVNSFYEQYF
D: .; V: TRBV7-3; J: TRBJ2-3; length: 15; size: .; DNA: TGTGCCAGCAGGCCGACGGGGGAGCGCACAGATATGCAGTATTTT; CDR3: CASRPTGERTDMQYF
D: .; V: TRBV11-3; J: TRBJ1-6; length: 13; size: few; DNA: TGTGCCAGCAGCTTAGATGAGGTTTTGCCCCTCCACTTT; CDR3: CASSLDEVLPLHF
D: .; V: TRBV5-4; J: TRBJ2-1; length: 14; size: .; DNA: TGTGCCAGCAGCTCCGAAACCGCCTACAATGAGCAGTTCTTC; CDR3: CASSSETAYNEQFF
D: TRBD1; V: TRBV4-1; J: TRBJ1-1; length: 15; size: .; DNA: TGCGCCAGCAGCCAAGTTGGGGCACAGGGGAAGGAAGCTTTCTTT; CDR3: CASSQVGAQGKEAFF